This T cell receptor (beta chain) was sequenced for a study of cytomegalovirus exposure and HLA in healthy donors. The study's findings and limits: A later analysis reportedly identified an Asian-associated ancestry cluster as carrying fewer N-insertions than the roughly 700-donor mean. Relative to equally common others, HLA-associated TCR beta chains showed greater clonal expansion in a later analysis.

With regard to this clone: Its specificity is unknown.

The junction had 3 bases not matched to a gene; V was cut back by 5 bases and J by 5 bases. The CDR3 totals 13 residues. Germline V lookup: CDR1 LNHDA, CDR2 SQIVND (reference sequence). 60 Vbeta and 13 Jbeta primers were used in PCR. Clones were read by immunoSEQ multiplex PCR, and TCRdb kept only the in-frame ones, dropping some. This repertoire shows approximately 150,000 clones, 70% to 90% found once; its top ten account for just over 2.5%. The clonotype was recovered from a man aged 30 to 45 in good health and CMV-seropositive. This sequence joins TRBV19 and TRBJ2-1; 7 bases are a match to TRBD2. Specimen: PBMCs. This CDR3 is CASSGGGNNEQFF. The CDR3, as DNA: TGTGCCAGTAGTGGCGGGGGTAACAATGAGCAGTTCTTC.